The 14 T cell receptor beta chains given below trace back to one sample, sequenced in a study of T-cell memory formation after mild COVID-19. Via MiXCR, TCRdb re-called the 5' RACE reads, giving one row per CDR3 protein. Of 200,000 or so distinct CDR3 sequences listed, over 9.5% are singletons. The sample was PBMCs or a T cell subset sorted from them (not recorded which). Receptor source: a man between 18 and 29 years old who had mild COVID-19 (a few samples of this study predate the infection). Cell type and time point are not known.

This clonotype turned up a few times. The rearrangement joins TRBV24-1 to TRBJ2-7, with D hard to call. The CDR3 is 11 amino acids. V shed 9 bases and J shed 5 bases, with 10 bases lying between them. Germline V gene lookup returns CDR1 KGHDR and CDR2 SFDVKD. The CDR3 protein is CATPSRDEQYV. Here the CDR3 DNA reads TGTGCCACCCCAAGTAGGGACGAGCAGTACGTC.

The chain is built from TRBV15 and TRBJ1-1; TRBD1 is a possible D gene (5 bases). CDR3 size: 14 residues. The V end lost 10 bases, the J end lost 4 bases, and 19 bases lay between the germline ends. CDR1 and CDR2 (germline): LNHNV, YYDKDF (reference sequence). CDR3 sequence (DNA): TGTGCCAGCGGGGAGGGGCGCTTTCTCACTGAAGCTTTCTTT. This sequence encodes CASGEGRFLTEAFF.

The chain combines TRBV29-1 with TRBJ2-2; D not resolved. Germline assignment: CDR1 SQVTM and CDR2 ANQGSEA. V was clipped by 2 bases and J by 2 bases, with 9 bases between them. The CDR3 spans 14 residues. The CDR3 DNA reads TGCAGCGTTGAAAGACAACTTAACACCGGGGAGCTGTTTTTT. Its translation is CSVERQLNTGELFF.

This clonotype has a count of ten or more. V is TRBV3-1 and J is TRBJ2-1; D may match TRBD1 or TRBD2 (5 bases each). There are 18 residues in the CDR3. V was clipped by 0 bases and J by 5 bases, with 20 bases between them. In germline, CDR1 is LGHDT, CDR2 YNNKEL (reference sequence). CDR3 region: CASSQDARRGRGDNEQFF. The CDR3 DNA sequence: TGTGCCAGCAGCCAAGATGCCAGACGGGGACGAGGAGACAATGAGCAGTTCTTC.

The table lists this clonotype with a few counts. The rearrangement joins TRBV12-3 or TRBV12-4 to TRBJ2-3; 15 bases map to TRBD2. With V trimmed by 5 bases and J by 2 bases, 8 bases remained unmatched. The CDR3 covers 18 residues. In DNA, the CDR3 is TGTGCCAGCAGTCCGGGACTAGCGGGGGGTACCCTCACAGATACGCAGTATTTT. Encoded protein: CASSPGLAGGTLTDTQYF.

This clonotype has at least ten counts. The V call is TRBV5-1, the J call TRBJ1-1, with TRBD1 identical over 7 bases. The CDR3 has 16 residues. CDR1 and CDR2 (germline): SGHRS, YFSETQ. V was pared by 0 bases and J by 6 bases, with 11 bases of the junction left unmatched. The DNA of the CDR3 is TGCGCCAGCAGCTTGGCCTTAGGAGACAGGGAGGCTGAAGCTTTCTTT. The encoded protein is CASSLALGDREAEAFF. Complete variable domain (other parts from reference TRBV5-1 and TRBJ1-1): KAGVTQTPRYLIKTRGQQVTLSCSPISGHRSVSWYQQTPGQGLQFLFEYFSETQRNKGNFPGRFSGRQFSNSRSEMNVSTLELGDSALYLCASSLALGDREAEAFFGQGTRLTVV.

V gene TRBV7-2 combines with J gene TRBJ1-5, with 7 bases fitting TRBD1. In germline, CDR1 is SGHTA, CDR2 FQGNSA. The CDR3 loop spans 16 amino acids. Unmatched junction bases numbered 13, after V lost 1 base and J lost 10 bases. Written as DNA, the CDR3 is TGTGCCAGCAGCTTAGTCGCAGGGGGGGGATCGAGTCCCCAGCATTTT. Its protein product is CASSLVAGGGSSPQHF.

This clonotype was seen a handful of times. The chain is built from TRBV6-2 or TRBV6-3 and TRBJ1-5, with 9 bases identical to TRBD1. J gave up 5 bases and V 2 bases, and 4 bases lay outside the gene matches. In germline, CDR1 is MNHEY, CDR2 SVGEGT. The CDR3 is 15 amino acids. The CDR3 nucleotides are TGTGCCAGCAGTTACCCGGGACAGGGTTATCAGCCCCAGCATTTT. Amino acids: CASSYPGQGYQPQHF.

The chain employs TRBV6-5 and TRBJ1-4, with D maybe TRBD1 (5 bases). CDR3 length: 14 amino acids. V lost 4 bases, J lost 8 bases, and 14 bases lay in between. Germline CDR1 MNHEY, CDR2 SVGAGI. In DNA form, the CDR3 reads TGTGCCAGCAGTTCGGGCCCAAGGGGCGAAAAACTGTTTTTT. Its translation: CASSSGPRGEKLFF.

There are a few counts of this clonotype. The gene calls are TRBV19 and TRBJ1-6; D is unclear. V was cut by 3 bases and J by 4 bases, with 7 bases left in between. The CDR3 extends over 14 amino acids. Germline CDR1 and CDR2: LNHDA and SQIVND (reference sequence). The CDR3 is CASSIGPYNSPLHF. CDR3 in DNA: TGTGCCAGTAGTATCGGACCTTATAATTCACCCCTCCACTTT.

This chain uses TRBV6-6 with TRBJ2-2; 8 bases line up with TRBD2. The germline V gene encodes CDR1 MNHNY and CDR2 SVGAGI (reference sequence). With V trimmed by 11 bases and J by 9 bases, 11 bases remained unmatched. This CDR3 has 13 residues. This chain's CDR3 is CASSGGPVRELFF. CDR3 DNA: TGTGCCTCTTCGGGGGGGCCAGTGAGGGAGCTGTTTTTT.

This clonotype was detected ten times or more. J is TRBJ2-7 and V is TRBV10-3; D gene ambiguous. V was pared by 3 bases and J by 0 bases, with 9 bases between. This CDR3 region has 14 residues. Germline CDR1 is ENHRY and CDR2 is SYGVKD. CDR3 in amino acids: CAISDIRSSYEQYV. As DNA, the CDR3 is TGTGCCATCAGTGATATCCGCAGCTCCTACGAGCAGTACGTC.

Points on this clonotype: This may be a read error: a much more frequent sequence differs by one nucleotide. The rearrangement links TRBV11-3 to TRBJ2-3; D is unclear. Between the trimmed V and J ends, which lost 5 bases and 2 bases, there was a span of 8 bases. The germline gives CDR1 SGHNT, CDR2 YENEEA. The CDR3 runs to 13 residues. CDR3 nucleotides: TGTGCCAGCAGCCCCAGGAACACAGATACGCAGTATTTT. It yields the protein CASSPRNTDTQYF.

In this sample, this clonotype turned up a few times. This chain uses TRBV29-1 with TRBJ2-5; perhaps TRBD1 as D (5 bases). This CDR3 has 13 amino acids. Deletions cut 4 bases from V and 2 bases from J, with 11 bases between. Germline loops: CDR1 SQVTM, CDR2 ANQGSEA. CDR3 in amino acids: CSVGRGEQETQYF. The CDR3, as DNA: TGCAGCGTTGGAAGGGGCGAGCAAGAGACCCAGTACTTC.